This T cell receptor (beta chain) was captured in a study of vaccination effects on CD4 cells after COVID-19. Worth noting for this clone: As yet, its antigen is unknown.

Following 10 days of culture, CD4+ T cells were isolated. Produced via immunoSEQ multiplex PCR; TCRdb's table is partial and in-frame only. In the table there are 50,000 to 75,000 clones, 55% to 75% of which are singletons. Germline values: CDR1 MNHEY, CDR2 SVGAGI. This CDR3 region has 14 residues. The V end was cut by 2 bases, the J end by 1 base, with 8 bases between. V usage is TRBV6-5 and J usage is TRBJ1-1; no reliable D call. This receptor was obtained from a human donor who had a prior SARS-CoV-2 infection. Sequenced material: CD4+ T cells from PBMCs cultured without peptide, taken before COVID-19 vaccination. CDR3 residues: CASSYGKGNTEAFF. The DNA for the CDR3 is TGTGCCAGCAGTTACGGTAAGGGGAACACTGAAGCTTTCTTT.